This passage covers 16 T cell receptor beta chains from one sample sequenced in a study of cytomegalovirus exposure and HLA in healthy donors. The PCR had 60 Vbeta and 13 Jbeta primers. Assay: immunoSEQ multiplex PCR; the TCRdb copy retains only in-frame clones and omits some. Of approximately 140,000 clones listed, approximately 70% are singletons. Sequencing was performed on PBMCs. The receptors here all came from a woman in her fifties or sixties in good health and CMV-seropositive.

V is TRBV11-3 and J is TRBJ2-1, with TRBD2 identical over 12 bases. Trimming at V came to 5 bases and at J to 6 bases, leaving 8 bases not matched to a gene. Looked up from germline, CDR1 is SGHNT and CDR2 is YENEEA. The CDR3 consists of 16 residues. The CDR3 DNA reads as TGTGCCAGCAGCCAGACTCCACTAGCGGGGGGCAATGAGCAGTTCTTC. It yields the protein CASSQTPLAGGNEQFF.

This clone was seen a few times. This chain joins TRBV6-6 and TRBJ1-1, with TRBD1 matching over 7 bases. This CDR3 spans 9 amino acids. V dropped 11 bases and J dropped 10; count of bases not matched to a gene: 4. Germline CDR1 MNHNY, CDR2 SVGAGI (reference sequence). CDR3 amino acids: CAGGTAAFF. The DNA for the CDR3 is TGTGCCGGGGGGACAGCAGCTTTCTTT.

This clone turned up a few times. CDR3: CASSTGTGLTYEQYF. DNA for the CDR3: TGTGCCAGCAGCACTGGGACAGGCTTAACCTACGAGCAGTACTTC. This sequence joins TRBV11-3 and TRBJ2-7, with 8 bases matching TRBD1. The V gene end was trimmed by 5 bases and the J gene end by 2 bases; junction bases not matched to a gene: 8. The CDR3 covers 15 residues. Germline V lookup: CDR1 SGHNT, CDR2 YENEEA. Using reference TRBV11-3 and TRBJ2-7 for the parts outside the CDR3, the full variable domain is EAGVVQSPRYKIIEKKQPVAFWCNPISGHNTLYWYLQNLGQGPELLIRYENEEAVDDSQLPKDRFSAERLKGVDSTLKIQPAELGDSAVYLCASSTGTGLTYEQYFGPGTRLTVT.

This clone was picked up a small number of times. The chain is built from TRBV9 and TRBJ2-7; weak D call: TRBD2 (5 bases). This CDR3 comprises 15 residues. Trimming removed 4 bases from V and 1 base from J, with 15 bases in between. Germline values: CDR1 SGDLS, CDR2 YYNGEE. CDR3 sequence reads: CASSLSWLASYEQYF. CDR3 sequence (DNA): TGTGCCAGCAGCCTCAGCTGGCTAGCTTCCTACGAGCAGTACTTC.

The rearrangement uses TRBV19 and TRBJ2-5, with a tentative D call TRBD2 (5 bases). The CDR3 is 14 residues long. Per the germline V gene, CDR1 is LNHDA and CDR2 is SQIVND (reference sequence). V was trimmed by 5 bases and J by 4 bases, leaving 14 bases between them. DNA for the CDR3: TGTGCCAGTAGTTCCCACGAGGGCGGAGAGACCCAGTACTTC. It is translated as CASSSHEGGETQYF.

J is TRBJ1-6 and V is TRBV21-1; the table's TRBD1 call for D was not verified on the DNA. TRBV21-1 is given as a pseudogene. This CDR3 has 16 amino acids. The CDR3 loop reads CASPNQAWLRNSPLHF. CDR3 nucleotides: TGTGCCAGCCCCAATCAGGCCTGGTTACGTAATTCACCCCTCCACTTT.

J is TRBJ1-5 and V is TRBV19; TRBD1 agrees at 8 bases. The CDR3 covers 18 residues. The junction had 17 bases not matched to a gene; V was cut back by 6 bases and J by 4 bases. Looked up from germline, CDR1 is LNHDA and CDR2 is SQIVND (reference sequence). The CDR3: CASRGFERGTGRNQPQHF. Here the CDR3 DNA reads TGTGCCAGTAGAGGGTTCGAGCGCGGGACAGGTAGGAATCAGCCCCAGCATTTT.

The gene calls are TRBV5-6 and TRBJ1-4; 10 bases align to TRBD1. Trimming took 0 bases from V and 8 from J; bases not matched to a gene: 4. Germline V gene data show CDR1 as SGHDT and CDR2 as YYEEEE. The CDR3 has 15 amino acids. The DNA for the CDR3 is TGTGCCAGCAGCTTGGACGGGACAGGGGTAGAAAAACTGTTTTTT. It encodes CASSLDGTGVEKLFF.

The chain combines TRBV10-3 with TRBJ2-1, with no clear D. V lost 0 bases and J 5 bases, leaving 11 bases between the germline ends. The CDR3 contains 15 residues. Germline assignment: CDR1 ENHRY and CDR2 SYGVKD. The CDR3 DNA follows: TGTGCCATCAGTGAGTCGACAATCAGAGACAATGAGCAGTTCTTC. Its protein is CAISESTIRDNEQFF.

The V call is TRBV2, the J call TRBJ1-6; TRBD1 agrees at 7 bases. The ends lost 10 bases at V and 9 bases at J; junction bases unmatched: 12. Germline loops: CDR1 SNHLY, CDR2 FYNNEI. The CDR3 is made up of 14 amino acids. The CDR3 here is CATMSGRGSSPLHF. The CDR3 nucleotides read TGTGCCACCATGAGCGGCAGGGGGTCTTCACCCCTCCACTTT.

This clone was found a few times. V is TRBV2 and J is TRBJ1-4, with a tentative D call TRBD1 (5 bases). Per the germline V gene, CDR1 is SNHLY and CDR2 is FYNNEI. Trimming took 2 bases from V and 3 from J, leaving 7 bases between them. This CDR3 region has 14 residues. Here the CDR3 reads CASSERGSNEKLFF. The CDR3 nucleotides read TGTGCCAGCAGTGAAAGGGGCTCTAATGAAAAACTGTTTTTT.

The rearrangement joins TRBV6-5 to TRBJ1-5, with D perhaps TRBD1 (6 bases). Trimming left V 2 bases short and J 3 bases short, with 8 bases between. CDR3 length: 14 amino acids. Germline V gene sequence: CDR1 MNHEY, CDR2 SVGAGI. The CDR3 DNA is TGTGCCAGCAGTTACGGACAGTACAATCAGCCCCAGCATTTT. As protein: CASSYGQYNQPQHF.

To note about this clone: A read error may account for a junction end that differs from germline. The chain carries TRBV9 and TRBJ2-7; D is possibly TRBD1 (6 bases). Germline V gives CDR1 SGDLS, CDR2 YYNGEE. This CDR3 has 14 residues. The CDR3 reads CASSFRQASHEQYF. The CDR3 DNA follows: TGTGCCAGCAGCTTCAGACAGGCCTCCCACGAGCAGTACTTC.

The rearrangement uses TRBV10-3 and TRBJ1-1; D gene unclear. CDR1 and CDR2 from the germline V gene are ENHRY and SYGVKD. This CDR3 has 15 amino acids. V was shortened by 0 bases and J by 2 bases, with 10 bases between the two germline ends. The CDR3 bases are TGTGCCATCAGTGAGTCTACACGCAGAAACACTGAAGCTTTCTTT. This encodes CAISESTRRNTEAFF.

The chain carries TRBV9 and TRBJ1-1; D might be TRBD1 (6 bases). CDR1 is SGDLS and CDR2 is YYNGEE in the germline V gene. V lost 2 bases and J lost 0, with 8 bases in between. The CDR3 runs 14 residues. In nucleotides, the CDR3 is TGTGCCAGCAGCGTTACAGGGATGAACACTGAAGCTTTCTTT. Protein product: CASSVTGMNTEAFF.

The rearrangement joins TRBV7-2 to TRBJ1-5; 8 nucleotides match TRBD1. Looked up from germline, CDR1 is SGHTA and CDR2 is FQGNSA. V trimming: 1 base; J trimming: 3 bases; junction bases outside the gene matches: 2. This CDR3 is 15 amino acids long. The CDR3 sequence: CASSLVGQVNQPQHF. The CDR3 DNA follows: TGTGCCAGCAGCTTAGTGGGACAGGTCAATCAGCCCCAGCATTTT.